Shown below are 20 T cell receptor beta chains from a single sample sequenced in a study of OX40 agonist ivuxolimab in advanced cancers. TCRdb keeps only in-frame clones here, not all; method: immunoSEQ multiplex PCR. The sample consists of approximately 49,000 clones, around 80% of them appearing once. This material consisted of CD4+ or CD8+ T cells sorted from blood, taken in a trial of the OX40 agonist ivuxolimab. The origin of the receptors is an adult with an advanced solid tumor such as melanoma, head and neck, liver or kidney cancer.

The CDR3 loop reads CASSRDISEAFF. The CDR3 nucleotides read TGTGCCAGTAGTAGGGACATTTCTGAAGCTTTCTTT. The genes are TRBV19 and TRBJ1-1, with D possibly being TRBD1 (6 bases). The CDR3 is made up of 12 amino acids. CDR1 is LNHDA, CDR2 SQIVND, per germline (reference sequence). The V and J ends lost 4 bases and 6 bases respectively, with 9 bases between them.

This chain joins TRBV7-8 and TRBJ1-5, with D perhaps TRBD1 (5 bases). Trimming took 3 bases from V and 7 from J, leaving 22 bases between them. The CDR3 is 17 residues long. Germline assignment: CDR1 SGHVS and CDR2 FQNEAQ. The CDR3 loop reads CASSFTPGRIREQPQHF. In nucleotides, the CDR3 is TGTGCCAGCAGCTTCACTCCGGGACGGATTAGAGAACAGCCCCAGCATTTT.

The CDR3 DNA sequence: TGTGCCAGTTCCCGGGACGTGAGCTCCTACGAGCAGTACTTC. Translated, it gives CASSRDVSSYEQYF. The chain joins TRBV19 to TRBJ2-7; possibly TRBD1 or TRBD2 for D (5 bases each). V was shortened by 8 bases and J by 0 bases, with 14 bases between the two germline ends. This CDR3 has 14 residues. From germline, CDR1 is LNHDA and CDR2 SQIVND (reference sequence).

The chain couples TRBV19 to TRBJ2-1, with 10 nucleotides matching TRBD1. The trim removed 7 bases at V and 8 bases at J, leaving 8 bases unmatched. The V gene's germline CDR1 is LNHDA and CDR2 SQIVND (reference sequence). This CDR3 is 14 amino acids long. The CDR3 sequence: CASKGTGEEDEQFF. The DNA of the CDR3 is TGTGCCAGTAAGGGGACAGGGGAGGAAGATGAGCAGTTCTTC.

This clone was seen once. This chain links TRBV18 with TRBJ2-3; D ambiguous. CDR1 is KGHSH, CDR2 LQKENI, per germline. This CDR3 contains 14 residues. Trimming took off 4 bases at V and 3 bases at J, with 11 bases between the two ends. Written as DNA, the CDR3 is TGTGCCAGCTCACGGGTTGCCGGGACAGATACGCAGTATTTT. Amino acids: CASSRVAGTDTQYF.

The chain couples TRBV11-3 to TRBJ2-2; possibly TRBD2 for D (5 bases). CDR1 is SGHNT, CDR2 YENEEA, per germline. Trimming pared 5 bases from V and 4 bases from J, leaving 11 bases between. This CDR3 contains 14 residues. The CDR3 protein is CASSQPGTTGELFF. The CDR3 DNA reads as TGTGCCAGCAGCCAACCGGGAACCACCGGGGAGCTGTTTTTT.

This clone has just one count. The CDR3: CASSSPRDEQYF. The CDR3 coding sequence is TGTGCCAGCAGCTCCCCGCGAGACGAGCAGTACTTC. This chain links TRBV6-5 with TRBJ2-7, with no clear D. The germline V and J ends were trimmed by 6 bases and 5 bases, with 11 bases remaining between them. CDR1 and CDR2 (germline): MNHEY, SVGAGI. There are 12 residues in the CDR3.

The genes are TRBV7-9 and TRBJ1-2; D ambiguous. V shed 2 bases and J shed 1 base, with 8 bases lying between them. Germline V lookup: CDR1 SEHNR, CDR2 FQNEAQ (reference sequence). This CDR3 has 14 residues. In DNA, the CDR3 is TGTGCCAGCAGCTTAAGCGGACTTAACTATGGCTACACCTTC. Translated, it gives CASSLSGLNYGYTF. The whole variable domain, filled in from reference TRBV7-9 and TRBJ1-2, reads DTGVSQNPRHKITKRGQNVTFRCDPISEHNRLYWYRQTLGQGPEFLTYFQNEAQLEKSRLLSDRFSAERPKGSFSTLEIQRTEQGDSAMYLCASSLSGLNYGYTFGSGTRLTVV.

This clone was seen a handful of times. The gene calls are TRBV2 and TRBJ2-3; 7 bases fit TRBD2. CDR1 SNHLY and CDR2 FYNNEI come from the germline V gene. This CDR3 comprises 15 residues. Losses at the gene ends were 9 bases for V and 1 base for J; bases not matched to a gene: 10. CDR3 loop: CARGGESPGTDTQYF. CDR3 DNA sequence: TGTGCCAGGGGGGGGGAGTCCCCTGGCACAGATACGCAGTATTTT. Looking up the rest from reference TRBV2 and TRBJ2-3 gives the full variable domain: EPEVTQTPSHQVTQMGQEVILRCVPISNHLYFYWYRQILGQKVEFLVSFYNNEISEKSEIFDDQFSVERPDGSNFTLKIRSTKLEDSAMYFCARGGESPGTDTQYFGPGTRLTVL.

The chain carries TRBV25-1 and TRBJ2-5; a weak D match, TRBD2 (6 bases). The CDR3 extends over 14 amino acids. Per the germline V gene, CDR1 is MGHDK and CDR2 is SYGVNS. V gave up 1 base and J gave up 7 bases, with 13 bases separating them. In DNA, the CDR3 is TGTGCCAGCAGTGAATCCGCGGGAAAGGGGACCCAGTACTTC. Translation gives CASSESAGKGTQYF.

The chain couples TRBV28 to TRBJ1-3, with D uncertain. The V gene lost 1 base and the J gene lost 1 base, with 11 bases spanning the gap. This CDR3 is built from 16 residues. The V gene's germline CDR1 is MDHEN and CDR2 SYDVKM. The CDR3, as DNA: TGTGCCAGCAGTTTATTCAACGTTTTGTCTGGAAACACCATATATTTT. Encoded protein: CASSLFNVLSGNTIYF.

V and J are TRBV30 and TRBJ2-1, with 10 nucleotides matching TRBD1. Germline loops: CDR1 GTSNPN, CDR2 SVGIG (reference sequence). The length of the CDR3 is 14 residues. J gave up 9 bases and V 3 bases, and 8 bases lay outside the gene matches. The CDR3 is CAWRTPGQGTEQFF. Here the CDR3 DNA reads TGTGCCTGGAGGACCCCGGGACAGGGGACTGAGCAGTTCTTC.

The J gene is TRBJ2-3, the V gene TRBV21-1; the table names TRBD1, a call not compared with the DNA. TRBV21-1 is deemed a pseudogene. The CDR3 spans 17 residues. The CDR3 protein is CASSSRTERKDTDTQYF. The CDR3 DNA reads as TGTGCCAGCAGCTCCCGGACAGAAAGAAAAGACACAGATACGCAGTATTTT.

The chain has TRBV4-1 and TRBJ1-2, with no clear D. The CDR3 totals 13 residues. Between the trimmed V and J ends, which lost 4 bases and 1 base, there was a span of 7 bases. CDR1 and CDR2 (germline): MGHRA, YSYEKL. CDR3 loop: CASSPANNYGYTF. CDR3 nucleotide sequence: TGCGCCAGCAGCCCGGCAAATAACTATGGCTACACCTTC.

The V call is TRBV28, the J call TRBJ1-4, with a possible D match to TRBD1 (5 bases). Deletions cut 8 bases from V and 0 bases from J, with 13 bases between. Germline-derived CDR1 and CDR2 are MDHEN and SYDVKM. This CDR3 has 15 amino acids. The CDR3 is CASGGTPATNEKLFF. Here the CDR3 DNA reads TGTGCCAGCGGGGGGACCCCTGCAACTAATGAAAAACTGTTTTTT.

This clone was recorded once. J is TRBJ2-1 and V is TRBV9; the match to TRBD2 covers 11 bases. CDR3 length equals 17 residues. V shed 4 bases, J shed 4 bases, and the junction held 10 bases outside the gene matches. The V gene's germline CDR1 is SGDLS and CDR2 YYNGEE. CDR3 sequence reads: CASSLEGVAGGYNEQFF. In nucleotides, the CDR3 is TGTGCCAGCAGCCTAGAAGGGGTAGCGGGAGGGTACAATGAGCAGTTCTTC.

The chain combines TRBV19 with TRBJ1-5, with D perhaps TRBD1 (5 bases). The CDR3 runs to 13 residues. Trimming removed 4 bases at V and 4 bases at J, with 8 bases between. Germline V CDR1 and CDR2: LNHDA, SQIVND (reference sequence). CDR3 nucleotides: TGTGCCAGTAGTACACAGGAAAATCAGCCCCAGCATTTT. Protein: CASSTQENQPQHF.

The rearrangement joins TRBV19 to TRBJ1-1; D is perhaps TRBD1 (5 bases). The V end lost 3 bases, the J end lost 4 bases, and 18 bases lay between the germline ends. Germline V CDR1 and CDR2: LNHDA, SQIVND (reference sequence). CDR3 length: 16 amino acids. The CDR3 spells CASSIGGLRVGTEAFF. The CDR3, as DNA: TGTGCCAGTAGTATCGGGGGACTGCGGGTGGGCACTGAAGCTTTCTTT.

The chain links TRBV28 to TRBJ2-7; D is uncertain. The CDR3 is 15 residues long. In germline, CDR1 is MDHEN, CDR2 SYDVKM. Trimming removed 7 bases from V and 3 bases from J, with 19 bases in between. CDR3 in DNA: TGTGCCAGCACCTCCGGACCCGCCGTTGGCTACGAGCAGTACTTC. Amino acid sequence: CASTSGPAVGYEQYF.

This clone was seen once. The chain recombines TRBV29-1 with TRBJ2-1, with 9 bases fitting TRBD2. Germline V gene lookup returns CDR1 SQVTM and CDR2 ANQGSEA. V lost 0 bases, J lost 4 bases, and 7 bases stayed unmatched. This CDR3 spans 16 amino acids. The CDR3 DNA is TGCAGCGTTGAAGAGGGGCTAGCGGGATCTTACAATGAGCAGTTCTTC. Protein sequence: CSVEEGLAGSYNEQFF.